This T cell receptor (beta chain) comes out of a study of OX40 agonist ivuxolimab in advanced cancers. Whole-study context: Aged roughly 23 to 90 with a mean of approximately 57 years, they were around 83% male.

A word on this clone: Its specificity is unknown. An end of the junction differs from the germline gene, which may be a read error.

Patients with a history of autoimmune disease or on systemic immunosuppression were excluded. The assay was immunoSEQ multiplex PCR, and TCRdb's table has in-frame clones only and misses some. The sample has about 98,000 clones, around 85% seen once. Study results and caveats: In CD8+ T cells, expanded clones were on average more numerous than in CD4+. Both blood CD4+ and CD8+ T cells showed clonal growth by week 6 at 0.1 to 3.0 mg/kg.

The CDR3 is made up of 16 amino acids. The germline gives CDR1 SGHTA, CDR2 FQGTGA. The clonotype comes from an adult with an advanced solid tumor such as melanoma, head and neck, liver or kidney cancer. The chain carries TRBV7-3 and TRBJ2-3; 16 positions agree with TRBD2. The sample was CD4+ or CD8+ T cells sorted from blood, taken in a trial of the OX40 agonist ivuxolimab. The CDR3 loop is CASSLGLAGGPDTQYF. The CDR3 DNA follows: TGTGCCAGCAGCTTGGGACTAGCGGGGGGGCCAGACACGCAGTATTTT.